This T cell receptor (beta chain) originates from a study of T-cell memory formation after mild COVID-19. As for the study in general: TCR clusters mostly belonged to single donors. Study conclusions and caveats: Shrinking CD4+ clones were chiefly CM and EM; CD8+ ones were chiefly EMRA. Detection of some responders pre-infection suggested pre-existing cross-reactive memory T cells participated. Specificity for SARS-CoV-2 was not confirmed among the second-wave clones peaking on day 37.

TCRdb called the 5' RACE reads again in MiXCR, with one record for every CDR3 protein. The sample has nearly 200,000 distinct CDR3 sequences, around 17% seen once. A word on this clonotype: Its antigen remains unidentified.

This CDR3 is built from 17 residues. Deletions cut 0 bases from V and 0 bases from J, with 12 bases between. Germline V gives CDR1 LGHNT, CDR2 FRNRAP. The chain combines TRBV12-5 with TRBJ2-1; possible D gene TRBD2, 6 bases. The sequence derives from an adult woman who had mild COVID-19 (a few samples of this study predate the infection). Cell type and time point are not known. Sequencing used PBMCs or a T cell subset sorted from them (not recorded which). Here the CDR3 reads CASGLVISRDSYNEQFF. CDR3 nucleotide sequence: TGTGCTAGTGGTTTGGTAATATCGCGGGACTCCTACAATGAGCAGTTCTTC.